The 29 T cell receptor beta chains below were found in one sample sequenced in a study of beta chain features in type 1 diabetes. Every bit of the isolated RNA underwent reverse transcription, so sequencing read expressed TCRB transcripts. TCRdb's table, derived via immunoSEQ multiplex PCR, lists solely in-frame clones and lacks some. The repertoire consists of about 160,000 clones, with about 9.1% occurring once and the leading ten covering 2% to 2.5%. The sequenced sample consisted of central memory CD4+ T cells from blood. Every receptor here comes from a woman younger than 35 in good health.

This clone came up a few times. V is TRBV2 and J is TRBJ2-6; a weak D match, TRBD2 (5 bases). The ends were cut back, 3 bases at V and 3 bases at J, with 6 bases in the middle. Germline V CDR1 and CDR2: SNHLY, FYNNEI. CDR3 size: 14 residues. DNA for the CDR3: TGTGCCAGCAGTGACGCGGGTGGGGCCAACGTCCTGACTTTC. Translating gives CASSDAGGANVLTF.

The gene calls are TRBV10-3 and TRBJ2-1; 9 nucleotides line up with TRBD1. Trimming cost V 0 bases and J 5 bases; bases outside gene matches: 2. Germline V gene sequence: CDR1 ENHRY, CDR2 SYGVKD. The length of the CDR3 is 15 residues. CDR3 nucleotide sequence: TGTGCCATCAGTGAGTCTGGGACAGGGAACAATGAGCAGTTCTTC. Its translation is CAISESGTGNNEQFF.

This clone was seen a single time. The V and J genes are TRBV19 and TRBJ2-3; D ambiguous. The V gene's germline CDR1 is LNHDA and CDR2 SQIVND (reference sequence). The CDR3 is made up of 13 amino acids. The V gene lost 5 bases and the J gene lost 0 bases, with 6 bases spanning the gap. CDR3 in DNA: TGTGCCAGTAGTCTCACTAGCACAGATACGCAGTATTTT. Its protein product is CASSLTSTDTQYF.

This clone was observed at least ten times. The CDR3 loop is CASSEAVGGGTDTQYF. CDR3 nucleotides: TGTGCCAGCAGTGAAGCGGTAGGAGGAGGCACAGATACGCAGTATTTT. The V and J genes are TRBV6-1 and TRBJ2-3; tentatively, D is TRBD2 (5 bases). The CDR3 spans 16 residues. In germline, CDR1 is MNHNS, CDR2 SASEGT. Trimming cost V 0 bases and J 1 base, with 11 bases left between them.

This rearrangement joins TRBV15 to TRBJ2-1; the match to TRBD1 covers 7 bases. Trimming removed 5 bases from V and 7 bases from J; junction bases left unmatched: 11. The CDR3 covers 15 residues. CDR1 and CDR2 from the germline V gene are LNHNV and YYDKDF (reference sequence). The CDR3 coding sequence is TGTGCCACCAGCGAACACGGACAGGCGGAGAATGAGCAGTTCTTC. The encoded protein is CATSEHGQAENEQFF.

V is TRBV30 and J is TRBJ2-1, with a tentative D call TRBD2 (6 bases). Trimming stripped 1 base from V and 7 bases from J, with 11 bases between. The V gene's germline CDR1 is GTSNPN and CDR2 SVGIG (reference sequence). The CDR3 length is 13 residues. CDR3 bases: TGTGCCTGGAGTGCCCAGACTAGTAATGAGCAGTTCTTC. It yields the protein CAWSAQTSNEQFF. The whole variable domain, filled in from reference TRBV30 and TRBJ2-1, reads SQTIHQWPATLVQPVGSPLSLECTVEGTSNPNLYWYRQAAGRGLQLLFYSVGIGQISSEVPQNLSASRPQDRQFILSSKKLLLSDSGFYLCAWSAQTSNEQFFGPGTRLTVL.

This chain connects TRBV6-6 to TRBJ2-3, with TRBD2 matching over 10 bases. CDR1 is MNHNY, CDR2 SVGAGI, per germline (reference sequence). The CDR3 runs 15 residues. V gave up 8 bases and J gave up 2 bases; unmatched junction bases: 7. The DNA of the CDR3 is TGTGCCAGCTCTTCAGGACTAGCGGACACAGATACGCAGTATTTT. This translates into CASSSGLADTDTQYF.

This clone was detected only a few times. The chain is built from TRBV11-2 and TRBJ2-1, with 7 bases lining up with TRBD2. From germline, CDR1 is SGHAT and CDR2 FQNNGV. The CDR3 totals 13 residues. J gave up 9 bases and V 1 base, and 3 bases lay outside the gene matches. The CDR3 spells CASSLALAPEQFF. CDR3 bases: TGTGCCAGCAGCTTAGCACTAGCGCCTGAGCAGTTCTTC.

The V gene is TRBV4-3, the J gene TRBJ1-4, with a possible D match to TRBD1 (6 bases). Germline V gene data show CDR1 as LGHNA and CDR2 as YSLEER. CDR3 length: 14 residues. Trimming shortened V by 3 bases and J by 2 bases, and 7 bases separated the two germline ends. The CDR3 DNA is TGCGCCAGCAGCCACCAGGGGACTAATGAAAAACTGTTTTTT. Its translation: CASSHQGTNEKLFF.

This clone has at least ten counts. The chain employs TRBV19 and TRBJ1-2; a weak D match, TRBD1 (6 bases). V was cut by 6 bases and J by 1 base, with 18 bases left in between. Germline CDR1 reads LNHDA; CDR2 reads SQIVND (reference sequence). The CDR3 loop spans 16 amino acids. In DNA form, the CDR3 reads TGTGCCAGTAGCATGCGACCACAGGGTGGTAACTATGGCTACACCTTC. Translation gives CASSMRPQGGNYGYTF.

This clone was seen more than once but under ten times. Other nucleotide sequences in the sample specify the same CDR3. This chain uses TRBV15 with TRBJ1-5; TRBD1 matches 7 bases. V lost 0 bases to trimming and J lost 2 bases; unmatched junction nucleotides: 4. Germline assignment: CDR1 LNHNV and CDR2 YYDKDF (reference sequence). The CDR3 has 16 residues. CDR3 DNA sequence: TGTGCCACCAGCAGAGAAGGGGGCGGGGGCAATCAGCCCCAGCATTTT. This codes for CATSREGGGGNQPQHF.

The chain carries TRBV14 and TRBJ2-7; D remains ambiguous. V lost 1 base and J lost 6, with 10 bases in between. The germline CDR1 and CDR2 sequences are SGHDN and FVKESK. The CDR3 consists of 13 residues. The CDR3: CASSQATFPEQYF. The CDR3, as DNA: TGTGCCAGCAGCCAAGCTACTTTCCCCGAGCAGTACTTC.

This clone has more than one count but fewer than ten. DNA of the CDR3: TGTGCCAGCCTCCGCTCTGGGGCCAACGTCCTGACTTTC. It is translated as CASLRSGANVLTF. The rearrangement links TRBV25-1 to TRBJ2-6; D gene unclear. Germline CDR1 is MGHDK and CDR2 is SYGVNS. V lost 8 bases and J 0 bases, leaving 5 bases between the germline ends. The CDR3 runs to 13 residues.

This clone was detected a few times. The V call is TRBV7-2, the J call TRBJ1-4, with 7 bases identical to TRBD1. CDR1 and CDR2 (germline): SGHTA, FQGNSA. V lost 6 bases to trimming and J lost 0 bases; unmatched junction nucleotides: 1. The CDR3 is 14 amino acids. The CDR3 region is CASRQGTTNEKLFF. The CDR3 DNA sequence: TGTGCCAGCAGACAGGGGACAACTAATGAAAAACTGTTTTTT.

This clone turned up a few times. The chain is built from TRBV19 and TRBJ1-5; D gene unclear. The germline CDR1 and CDR2 sequences are LNHDA and SQIVND (reference sequence). The V end was cut by 3 bases, the J end by 12 bases, with 9 bases between. This CDR3 is built from 11 residues. CDR3 sequence reads: CASSMSADQHF. In DNA form, the CDR3 reads TGTGCCAGTAGTATGTCCGCAGACCAGCATTTT.

V gene TRBV19 combines with J gene TRBJ2-1; TRBD1 is a possible D gene (7 bases). Trimming shortened V by 3 bases and J by 8 bases, and 11 bases separated the two germline ends. CDR1 and CDR2 from the germline V gene are LNHDA and SQIVND (reference sequence). CDR3 size: 13 residues. CDR3 protein: CASSIGGGHEQFF. For the CDR3, the DNA is TGTGCCAGTAGTATTGGAGGGGGCCATGAGCAGTTCTTC.

The rearrangement links TRBV7-3 to TRBJ2-3; D is uncertain. The CDR3 contains 14 residues. V was trimmed by 2 bases and J by 1 base, leaving 7 bases between them. Germline V gives CDR1 SGHTA, CDR2 FQGTGA. The CDR3 is CASSLLSRTDTQYF. CDR3 nucleotides: TGTGCCAGCAGCTTACTTAGCCGCACAGATACGCAGTATTTT.

This chain uses TRBV18 with TRBJ1-4; D remains ambiguous. The V and J ends lost 6 bases and 5 bases respectively, with 10 bases between them. The germline gives CDR1 KGHSH, CDR2 LQKENI. The CDR3 extends over 13 amino acids. In DNA form, the CDR3 reads TGTGCCAGCTCCGGGAGCGAAAATGAAAAACTGTTTTTT. This encodes CASSGSENEKLFF.

The chain uses TRBV4-1 and TRBJ1-6; 7 bases fit TRBD1. The CDR3 totals 17 residues. After removal of 8 bases from V and 4 bases from J, the junction contained 14 bases not matched to a gene. The germline gives CDR1 MGHRA, CDR2 YSYEKL. The CDR3 DNA reads TGCGCCAGCCCTTGTCCCGGGACAGCGACGTATAATTCACCCCTCCACTTT. Translating gives CASPCPGTATYNSPLHF.

This clone was counted a few times. The CDR3 nucleotides read TGCGCCAGCAGCTTTACGACAGGGTACGGCTACACCTTC. Amino acid sequence: CASSFTTGYGYTF. The chain carries TRBV4-1 and TRBJ1-2; 7 nucleotides agree with TRBD1. The CDR3 is made up of 13 amino acids. Germline CDR1 and CDR2: MGHRA and YSYEKL. Losses at the gene ends were 5 bases for V and 8 bases for J; bases not matched to a gene: 8.

The V gene is TRBV2, the J gene TRBJ2-7; TRBD1 matches at 7 bases. This CDR3 has 12 amino acids. After removal of 4 bases from V and 3 bases from J, the junction contained 0 bases not matched to a gene. Germline V gene sequence: CDR1 SNHLY, CDR2 FYNNEI. The CDR3 sequence: CASSGDSYEQYF. The CDR3 DNA sequence: TGTGCCAGCAGTGGGGACAGCTACGAGCAGTACTTC.

The sample holds a few counts of this clone. The V gene is TRBV25-1, the J gene TRBJ1-6, with 8 bases lining up with TRBD1. Germline CDR1 and CDR2: MGHDK and SYGVNS. The CDR3 totals 14 residues. Germline trimming cut 5 bases from V and 4 bases from J; bases unmatched to any gene: 1. The CDR3 nucleotides read TGTGCCAGCAGTAGGACAGGGTATAATTCACCCCTCCACTTT. Protein sequence: CASSRTGYNSPLHF. The full variable domain, in which reference TRBV25-1 and TRBJ1-6 provide the parts outside the CDR3, is EADIYQTPRYLVIGTGKKITLECSQTMGHDKMYWYQQDPGMELHLIHYSYGVNSTEKGDLSSESTVSRIRTEHFPLTLESARPSHTSQYLCASSRTGYNSPLHFGNGTRLTVT.

This clone has more than one count but fewer than ten. V gene TRBV18 combines with J gene TRBJ2-1; 7 nucleotides agree with TRBD1. With V trimmed by 6 bases and J by 4 bases, 6 bases remained unmatched. Germline values: CDR1 KGHSH, CDR2 LQKENI. This CDR3 region has 14 residues. The CDR3 DNA follows: TGTGCCAGCTCCTTCGACAGGGCGTACAATGAGCAGTTCTTC. Translating it yields CASSFDRAYNEQFF. The full variable domain, rest sourced from reference TRBV18 and TRBJ2-1, is NAGVMQNPRHLVRRRGQEARLRCSPMKGHSHVYWYRQLPEEGLKFMVYLQKENIIDESGMPKERFSAEFPKEGPSILRIQQVVRGDSAAYFCASSFDRAYNEQFFGPGTRLTVL.

The chain couples TRBV11-2 to TRBJ1-6, with D possibly being TRBD1 (5 bases). CDR3 length equals 15 residues. Between the trimmed V and J ends, which lost 5 bases and 14 bases, there was a span of 22 bases. CDR1 and CDR2 from the germline V gene are SGHAT and FQNNGV. This CDR3 is CASSPPGDALGALHF. In nucleotides, the CDR3 is TGTGCCAGCAGCCCCCCGGGGGACGCCTTGGGGGCCCTCCACTTT.

This chain connects TRBV5-8 to TRBJ2-3, with 7 nucleotides matching TRBD2. Trimming took 4 bases from V and 1 from J; bases not matched to a gene: 9. This CDR3 region has 16 residues. Per germline, CDR1 SGHTS and CDR2 YDEGEE. The CDR3 spells CASSHRRRGGTDTQYF. The CDR3 nucleotides are TGTGCCAGCAGCCACAGGCGTCGGGGGGGCACAGATACGCAGTATTTT.

This clone was observed a handful of times. This rearrangement joins TRBV7-6 to TRBJ2-5; 7 bases match TRBD1. Germline CDR1 SGHVS, CDR2 FNYEAQ. After removal of 5 bases from V and 4 bases from J, the junction contained 7 bases not matched to a gene. The CDR3 sequence is 14 residues long. The DNA for the CDR3 is TGTGCCAGCAGCCTCGACGCAGGGGGAGAGACCCAGTACTTC. This encodes CASSLDAGGETQYF.

This clone was seen only a few times. V and J are TRBV5-1 and TRBJ2-3; 9 bases align to TRBD1. The CDR3 contains 18 residues. The germline CDR1 and CDR2 sequences are SGHRS and YFSETQ. V lost 0 bases and J lost 0; bases outside the gene matches: 8. The CDR3 region has the DNA TGCGCCAGCAGCTTGGGTCAAACAGGGGGCAGAAGCACAGATACGCAGTATTTT. It codes for CASSLGQTGGRSTDTQYF.

In regard to this clone: A junction boundary mismatches the germline segment, possibly from a read error. The same CDR3 also results from other DNA sequences found in this sample. This sequence joins TRBV29-1 and TRBJ1-2; a weak D match, TRBD1 (6 bases). This CDR3 has 14 residues. Germline-derived CDR1 and CDR2 are SQVTM and ANQGSEA. The chain's CDR3 is CSVHLTGRAYGYTF. The CDR3, as DNA: TGCAGCGTTCATTTGACAGGCCGGGCCTATGGCTACACCTTT.

This clone was counted many times. J is TRBJ1-4 and V is TRBV5-1, with no clear D. The ends were cut back, 0 bases at V and 2 bases at J, with 17 bases in the middle. Per germline, CDR1 SGHRS and CDR2 YFSETQ. The CDR3 consists of 18 residues. This chain's CDR3 is CASSLAELPGGTNEKLFF. CDR3 coding DNA: TGCGCCAGCAGCTTGGCGGAACTACCGGGAGGTACTAATGAAAAACTGTTTTTT.